The 10 T cell receptor beta chains listed next were all sequenced from one sample in a study of somatic mutations in cytotoxic T cells in rheumatoid arthritis. Assay: immunoSEQ multiplex PCR; the TCRdb copy retains only in-frame clones and omits some. Of tens of thousands of clones listed, 78% are singletons. Sequenced input: CD8+ T cells sorted from blood. The receptors shown here come from an adult with rheumatoid arthritis.

By its share, this clone is medium-sized (0.01 to 0.1%). The gene calls are TRBV29-1 and TRBJ2-1; no clear D. Deletions cut 7 bases from V and 5 bases from J, with 18 bases between. This CDR3 is 14 amino acids long. From germline, CDR1 is SQVTM and CDR2 ANQGSEA. Here the CDR3 DNA reads TGCAGCGCCATATGGGGTTATGTGGACAATGAGCAGTTCTTC. Translating it yields CSAIWGYVDNEQFF.

This clone was detected only once. The gene calls are TRBV21-1 and TRBJ2-1; the D call in the table, TRBD2, was not verified against the DNA. TRBV21-1 is flagged as a pseudogene. The CDR3 has 17 residues. The CDR3 DNA reads as TGTGCCAGCAGCAGTAACCCCGGGACTAGCATTGGCGATGAGCAGTTCTTC. This gives the protein CASSSNPGTSIGDEQFF.

A single count supports this clone. The gene calls are TRBV7-8 and TRBJ1-1; D unclear. Germline loops: CDR1 SGHVS, CDR2 FQNEAQ. V was pared by 5 bases and J by 0 bases, with 13 bases between. This CDR3 has 15 residues. This CDR3 is CASSPRRAVNTEAFF. CDR3 sequence (DNA): TGTGCCAGCAGCCCAAGGCGGGCGGTGAACACTGAAGCTTTCTTT.

This chain connects TRBV29-1 to TRBJ2-7; D remains ambiguous. Germline lookup yields CDR1 SQVTM and CDR2 ANQGSEA. The V end lost 1 base, the J end lost 4 bases, and 5 bases lay between the germline ends. CDR3 length: 11 residues. Here the CDR3 reads CSVEVLYEQYF. The CDR3 coding sequence is TGCAGCGTTGAAGTTCTATACGAGCAGTACTTC.

The chain links TRBV5-6 to TRBJ1-6; 7 positions agree with TRBD1. CDR1 is SGHDT, CDR2 YYEEEE, per germline. The V gene end was trimmed by 0 bases and the J gene end by 7 bases; junction bases not matched to a gene: 4. The CDR3 contains 15 residues. CDR3 amino acids: CASSLAGGRNSPLHF. The CDR3 DNA is TGTGCCAGCAGCTTGGCAGGGGGTCGAAATTCACCCCTCCACTTT.

J is TRBJ2-7 and V is TRBV7-2; no clear D. Trimming cost V 3 bases and J 0 bases, with 0 bases left between them. The CDR3 consists of 11 residues. Germline V CDR1 and CDR2: SGHTA, FQGNSA. CDR3 residues: CASSFSYEQYF. As DNA, the CDR3 is TGTGCCAGCAGCTTCTCCTACGAGCAGTACTTC.

The rearrangement joins TRBV9 to TRBJ2-3; TRBD2 matches at 12 bases. The CDR3 runs to 17 residues. The J segment lost 6 bases and the V segment lost 0 bases, leaving 8 bases of the junction unmatched. Germline-derived CDR1 and CDR2 are SGDLS and YYNGEE. In DNA, the CDR3 is TGTGCCAGCAGCGTAGTGGCTAGCGGGGGGGCCATGGATACGCAGTATTTT. Translation gives CASSVVASGGAMDTQYF.

The chain couples TRBV9 to TRBJ1-1; no clear D gene. The CDR3 length is 13 residues. V was pared by 4 bases and J by 3 bases, with 10 bases between. CDR1 is SGDLS and CDR2 is YYNGEE in the germline V gene. CDR3 amino acids: CASSRNPDTEAFF. CDR3 DNA sequence: TGTGCCAGCAGCCGTAACCCGGACACTGAAGCTTTCTTT. The full variable domain, its missing parts supplied by reference TRBV9 and TRBJ1-1, is DSGVTQTPKHLITATGQRVTLRCSPRSGDLSVYWYQQSLDQGLQFLIQYYNGEERAKGNILERFSAQQFPDLHSELNLSSLELGDSALYFCASSRNPDTEAFFGQGTRLTVV.

This chain joins TRBV19 and TRBJ2-1; D remains unclear. V lost 3 bases, J lost 6 bases, and 9 bases lay in between. Per germline, CDR1 LNHDA and CDR2 SQIVND (reference sequence). CDR3 size: 13 residues. The CDR3 region is CASSILGINEQFF. The CDR3 DNA reads as TGTGCCAGTAGTATCTTAGGGATCAATGAGCAGTTCTTC. Variable domain in full (rest from reference TRBV19 and TRBJ2-1): DGGITQSPKYLFRKEGQNVTLSCEQNLNHDAMYWYRQDPGQGLRLIYYSQIVNDFQKGDIAEGYSVSREKKESFPLTVTSAQKNPTAFYLCASSILGINEQFFGPGTRLTVL.

The chain carries TRBV6-4 and TRBJ1-1; D is possibly TRBD1 (5 bases). The germline gives CDR1 MRHNA, CDR2 SNTAGT. This CDR3 has 13 residues. Trimming removed 5 bases at V and 1 base at J, with 8 bases between. The CDR3 region has the DNA TGTGCCAGCAGTTACCAGGGGAACACTGAAGCTTTCTTT. Translating gives CASSYQGNTEAFF.